This T cell receptor beta chain was recovered during a study of T-cell memory formation after mild COVID-19. Study background: TCR clusters were mostly confined to one donor each.

This clonotype was detected only a few times. Its matching antigen is unknown. Study-level points and caveats: Day 15 to 85 contractors were CD4/CD8 balanced; later expanders leaned CD4+. For second-wave clones that peaked at day 37, SARS-CoV-2 specificity went unverified.

CDR1 is MNHEY, CDR2 SVGAGI, per germline. This CDR3 has 14 residues. Trimming stripped 5 bases from V and 9 bases from J, with 16 bases between. TCRdb re-called the 5' RACE reads through MiXCR, storing one row per CDR3 protein. Seen here are about 340,000 distinct CDR3 sequences, 10% to 15% observed once, and the top ten hold 20% to 25%. Sequenced material: PBMCs or a T cell subset sorted from them (not recorded which). The receptor was derived from a man younger than 35 who had mild COVID-19 (a few samples of this study predate the infection). Cell type and time point are not known. This rearrangement joins TRBV6-5 to TRBJ2-2, with D hard to call. The CDR3 region is CASSTSYGNWELFF. In DNA, the CDR3 is TGTGCCAGCAGTACCTCTTATGGTAACTGGGAGCTGTTTTTT.